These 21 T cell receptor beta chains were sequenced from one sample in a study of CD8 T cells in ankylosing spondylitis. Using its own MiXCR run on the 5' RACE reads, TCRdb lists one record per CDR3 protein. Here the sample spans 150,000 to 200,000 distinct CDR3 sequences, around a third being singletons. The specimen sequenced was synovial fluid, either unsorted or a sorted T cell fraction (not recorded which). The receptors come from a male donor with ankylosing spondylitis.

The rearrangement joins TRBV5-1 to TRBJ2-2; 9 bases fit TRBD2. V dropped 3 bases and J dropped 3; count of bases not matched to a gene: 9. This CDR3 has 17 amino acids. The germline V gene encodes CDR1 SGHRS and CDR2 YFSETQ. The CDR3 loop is CASSYPDSGGHTGELFF. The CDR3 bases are TGCGCCAGCAGCTACCCAGATAGCGGGGGCCACACCGGGGAGCTGTTTTTT.

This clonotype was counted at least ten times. The DNA of the CDR3 is TGTGCCAGCAGCAAACCGGGACTAGCGAAATACAATGAGCAGTTCTTC. Protein: CASSKPGLAKYNEQFF. The chain employs TRBV21-1 and TRBJ2-1; TRBD2, as called in the table, went unchecked against the DNA. TRBV21-1 represents a pseudogene. The CDR3 has 16 amino acids.

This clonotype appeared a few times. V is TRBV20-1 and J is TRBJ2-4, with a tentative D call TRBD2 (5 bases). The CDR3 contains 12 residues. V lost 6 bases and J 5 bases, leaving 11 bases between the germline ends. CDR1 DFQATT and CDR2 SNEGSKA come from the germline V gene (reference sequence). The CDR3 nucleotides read TGCAGTGCCGGACTTGTTGAAAACATTCAGTACTTC. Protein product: CSAGLVENIQYF.

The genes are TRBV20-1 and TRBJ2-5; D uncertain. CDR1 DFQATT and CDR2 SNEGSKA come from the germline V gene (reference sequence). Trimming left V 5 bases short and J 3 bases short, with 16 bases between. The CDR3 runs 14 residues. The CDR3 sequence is CSAPDGLIEETQYF. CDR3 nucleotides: TGCAGTGCTCCTGACGGGCTGATAGAAGAGACCCAGTACTTC.

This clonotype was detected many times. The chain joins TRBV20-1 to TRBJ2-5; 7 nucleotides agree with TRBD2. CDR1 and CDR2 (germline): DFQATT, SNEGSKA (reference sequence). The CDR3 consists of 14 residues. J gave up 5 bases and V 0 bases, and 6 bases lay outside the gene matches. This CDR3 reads CSARDRTSRETQYF. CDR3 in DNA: TGCAGTGCTAGAGACCGGACTAGTAGGGAGACCCAGTACTTC.

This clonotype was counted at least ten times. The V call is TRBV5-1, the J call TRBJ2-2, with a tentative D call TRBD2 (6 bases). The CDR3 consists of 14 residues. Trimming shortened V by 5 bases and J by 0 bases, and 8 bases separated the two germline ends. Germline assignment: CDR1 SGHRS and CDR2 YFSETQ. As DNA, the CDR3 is TGCGCCAGCAGGGGGACTTCGAACACCGGGGAGCTGTTTTTT. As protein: CASRGTSNTGELFF.

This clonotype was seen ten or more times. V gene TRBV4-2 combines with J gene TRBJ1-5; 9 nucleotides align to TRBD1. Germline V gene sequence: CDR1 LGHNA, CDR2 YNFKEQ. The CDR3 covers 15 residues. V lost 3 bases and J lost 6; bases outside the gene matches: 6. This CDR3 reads CASSHGTGFLQPQHF. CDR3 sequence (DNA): TGTGCCAGCAGCCATGGGACAGGGTTCCTTCAGCCCCAGCATTTT.

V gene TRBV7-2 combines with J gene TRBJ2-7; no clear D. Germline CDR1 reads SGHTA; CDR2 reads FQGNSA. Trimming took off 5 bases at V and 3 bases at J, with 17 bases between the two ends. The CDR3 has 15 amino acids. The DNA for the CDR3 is TGTGCCAGCAGCCAACTTCCACCACAACGCTACGAGCAGTACTTC. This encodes CASSQLPPQRYEQYF.

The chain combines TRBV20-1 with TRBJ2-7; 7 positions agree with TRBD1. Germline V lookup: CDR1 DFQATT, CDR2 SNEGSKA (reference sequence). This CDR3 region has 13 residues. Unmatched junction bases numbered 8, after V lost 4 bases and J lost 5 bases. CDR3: CSATQYRGHEQYF. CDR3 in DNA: TGCAGTGCTACCCAGTACAGGGGCCACGAGCAGTACTTC.

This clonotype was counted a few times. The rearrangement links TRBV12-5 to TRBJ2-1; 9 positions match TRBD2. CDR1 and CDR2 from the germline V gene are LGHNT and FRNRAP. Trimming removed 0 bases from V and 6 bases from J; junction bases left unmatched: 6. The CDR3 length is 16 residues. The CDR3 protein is CASGLVQGREGNEQFF. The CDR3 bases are TGTGCTAGTGGTTTGGTACAAGGGCGGGAGGGCAATGAGCAGTTCTTC.

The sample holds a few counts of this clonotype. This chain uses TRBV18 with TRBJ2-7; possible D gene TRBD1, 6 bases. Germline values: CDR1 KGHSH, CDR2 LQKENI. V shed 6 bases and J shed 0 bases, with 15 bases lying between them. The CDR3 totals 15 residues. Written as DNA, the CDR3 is TGTGCCAGCTCCCAACACCGGGACACCTCCTACGAGCAGTACTTC. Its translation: CASSQHRDTSYEQYF.

The chain's CDR3 is CANRALTDTQYF. DNA for the CDR3: TGTGCCAACAGGGCCCTCACAGATACGCAGTATTTT. J is TRBJ2-3 and V is TRBV6-1; tentative D call: TRBD1 (6 bases). The germline V gene encodes CDR1 MNHNS and CDR2 SASEGT. The CDR3 runs to 12 residues. V was cut by 10 bases and J by 2 bases, with 10 bases left in between.

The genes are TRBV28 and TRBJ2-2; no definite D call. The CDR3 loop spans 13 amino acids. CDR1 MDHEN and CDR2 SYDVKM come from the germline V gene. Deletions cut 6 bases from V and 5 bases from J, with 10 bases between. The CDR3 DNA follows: TGTGCCAGCAGGGGATTGAGTACCGGGGAGCTGTTTTTT. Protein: CASRGLSTGELFF.

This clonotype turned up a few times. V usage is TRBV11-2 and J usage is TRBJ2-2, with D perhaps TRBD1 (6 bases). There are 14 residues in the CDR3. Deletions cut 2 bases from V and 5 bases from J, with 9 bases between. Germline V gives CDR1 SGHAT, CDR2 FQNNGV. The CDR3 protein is CASSLPGVTGELFF. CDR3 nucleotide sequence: TGTGCCAGCAGCTTACCAGGGGTAACCGGGGAGCTGTTTTTT.

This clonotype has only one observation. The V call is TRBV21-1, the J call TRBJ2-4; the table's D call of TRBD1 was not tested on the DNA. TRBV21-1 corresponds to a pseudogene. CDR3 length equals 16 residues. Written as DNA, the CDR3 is TGTGCCAGCAGCCAACAGGGGGCTAGGGGCAAAAACATTCAGTACTTC. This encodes CASSQQGARGKNIQYF.

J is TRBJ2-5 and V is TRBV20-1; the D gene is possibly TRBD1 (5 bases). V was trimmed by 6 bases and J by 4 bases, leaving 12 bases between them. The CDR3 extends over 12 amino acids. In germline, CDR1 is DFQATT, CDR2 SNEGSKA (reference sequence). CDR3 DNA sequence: TGCAGTGCGCGGCAGGGTGGAGAGACCCAGTACTTC. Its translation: CSARQGGETQYF.

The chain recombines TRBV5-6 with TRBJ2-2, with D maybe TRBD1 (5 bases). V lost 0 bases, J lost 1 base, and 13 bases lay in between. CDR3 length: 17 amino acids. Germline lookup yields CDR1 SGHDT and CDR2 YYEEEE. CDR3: CASSLVRVGVNTGELFF. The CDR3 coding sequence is TGTGCCAGCAGCTTGGTCAGGGTTGGGGTGAACACCGGGGAGCTGTTTTTT.

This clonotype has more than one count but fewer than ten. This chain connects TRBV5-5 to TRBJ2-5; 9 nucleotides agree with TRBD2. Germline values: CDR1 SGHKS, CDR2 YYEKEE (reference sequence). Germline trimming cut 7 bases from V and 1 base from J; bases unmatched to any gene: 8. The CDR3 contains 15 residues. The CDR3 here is CASYYLAGSQETQYF. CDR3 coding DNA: TGTGCCAGCTACTATCTAGCGGGGAGCCAAGAGACCCAGTACTTC.

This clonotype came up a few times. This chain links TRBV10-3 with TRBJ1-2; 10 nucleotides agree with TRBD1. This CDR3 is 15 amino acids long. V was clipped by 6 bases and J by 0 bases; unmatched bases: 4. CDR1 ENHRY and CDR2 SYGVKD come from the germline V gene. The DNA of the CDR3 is TGTGCCATCAGAGGACAGGGGGATTCTAACTATGGCTACACCTTC. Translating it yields CAIRGQGDSNYGYTF.

The CDR3 reads CASSLAGGQYF. DNA for the CDR3: TGTGCCAGCAGTTTAGCAGGCGGGCAGTACTTC. The rearrangement links TRBV12-3 or TRBV12-4 to TRBJ2-7, with no clear D. V lost 0 bases and J lost 9, with 6 bases in between. This CDR3 spans 11 amino acids.

Written as DNA, the CDR3 is TGTGCCACCAGTGATTCTACAGGTCGCACAGATACGCAGTATTTT. Its translation is CATSDSTGRTDTQYF. The rearrangement uses TRBV24-1 and TRBJ2-3; possible D gene TRBD1, 5 bases. The germline V and J ends were trimmed by 2 bases and 1 base, with 9 bases remaining between them. This CDR3 has 15 amino acids. Germline V CDR1 and CDR2: KGHDR, SFDVKD.